This is a list of T cell receptor beta chains from one sample in a study of T cell repertoires in cytomegalovirus infection. The antigens these receptors bind are not known. TCRdb used MiXCR to reprocess the reads, holding one entry per CDR3 protein. The sample consists of about 770,000 distinct CDR3 sequences, almost 30% of them appearing once. Sequenced here: cultured CD8+ T cells from PBMCs, sampled from culture after CMV antigen stimulation. The receptors come from a human donor in good health (CMV status not recorded). Some clones in this sample may be carry-over from other donors' samples. The CDR3 runs from the conserved cysteine through the conserved F or W. D genes are given only for firm matches. Some rows have no size entry. The others give once, few or many, or a class for an expanded clone.

clone_size	d_call	j_call	v_call	cdr3_aa	cdr3_nt
NA	NA	TRBJ2-1	TRBV27	CASGSGGGVHNEQFF	TGTGCCAGCGGGAGTGGGGGCGGGGTCCACAATGAGCAGTTCTTC
NA	NA	TRBJ2-2	TRBV6-1	CASREFSDTGELFF	TGTGCCAGCAGGGAATTCTCGGACACCGGGGAGCTGTTTTTT
many	NA	TRBJ2-2	TRBV12-3/TRBV12-4	CASSFIITGTATGELFF	TGTGCCAGCAGTTTTATTATAACCGGGACCGCCACCGGGGAGCTGTTTTTT
many	NA	TRBJ1-5	TRBV7-2	CASSSFTLSTHQPQHF	TGTGCCAGCAGCTCGTTTACCCTATCTACCCATCAGCCCCAGCATTTT
NA	NA	TRBJ2-3	TRBV27	CASNHGGTDTQYF	TGTGCCAGCAACCACGGGGGCACAGATACGCAGTATTTT
NA	NA	TRBJ1-2	TRBV6-8	CASRGAGQKRDYGYTF	TGTGCCAGCAGAGGTGCGGGTCAGAAAAGGGACTATGGCTACACCTTC
few	TRBD2	TRBJ2-1	TRBV27	CASSQIPGLADYNEQFF	TGTGCCAGCAGTCAAATTCCGGGACTAGCGGACTACAATGAGCAGTTCTTC
NA	NA	TRBJ1-1	TRBV20-1	CSGRVIRSLSTEAFF	TGCAGTGGGAGAGTAATTAGGAGTTTGAGCACTGAAGCTTTCTTT
many	TRBD1	TRBJ2-3	TRBV7-8	CASSFEGQGTDTQYF	TGTGCCAGCAGCTTCGAGGGACAGGGGACCGATACGCAGTATTTT
NA	TRBD1	TRBJ2-1	TRBV28	CASSTDRGMRDEQFF	TGTGCCAGCAGTACCGACAGGGGGATGAGGGATGAGCAGTTCTTC
NA	NA	TRBJ1-5	TRBV24-1	CATSDRGMHQPQHF	TGTGCCACCAGTGATCGAGGGATGCATCAGCCCCAGCATTTT
NA	TRBD2	TRBJ2-3	TRBV10-3	CAISGGTSGSADTQYF	TGTGCCATCAGTGGGGGGACTAGCGGGAGCGCAGATACGCAGTATTTT
few	NA	TRBJ2-1	TRBV27	CASSFRGHEQFF	TGTGCCAGCAGTTTCCGGGGACATGAGCAGTTCTTC
many	NA	TRBJ1-2	TRBV7-9	CASSPRDYGYTF	TGTGCCAGCAGCCCCCGGGACTATGGCTACACCTTC
NA	TRBD1	TRBJ1-2	TRBV6-5	CASSYYNFRGLSGYTF	TGTGCCAGCAGTTACTACAACTTCAGGGGGCTAAGTGGCTACACCTTC